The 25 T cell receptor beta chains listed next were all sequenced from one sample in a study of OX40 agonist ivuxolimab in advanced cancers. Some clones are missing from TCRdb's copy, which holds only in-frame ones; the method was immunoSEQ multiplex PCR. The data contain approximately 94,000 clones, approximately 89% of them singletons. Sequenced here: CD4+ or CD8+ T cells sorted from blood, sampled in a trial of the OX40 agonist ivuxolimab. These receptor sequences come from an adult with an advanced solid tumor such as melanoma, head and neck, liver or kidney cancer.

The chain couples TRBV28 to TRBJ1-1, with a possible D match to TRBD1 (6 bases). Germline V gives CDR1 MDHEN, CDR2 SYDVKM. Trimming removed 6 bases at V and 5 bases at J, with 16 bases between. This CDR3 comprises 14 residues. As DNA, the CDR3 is TGTGCCAGCAGCCGGCCCGGGGGGCGGACTGAAGCTTTCTTT. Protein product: CASSRPGGRTEAFF.

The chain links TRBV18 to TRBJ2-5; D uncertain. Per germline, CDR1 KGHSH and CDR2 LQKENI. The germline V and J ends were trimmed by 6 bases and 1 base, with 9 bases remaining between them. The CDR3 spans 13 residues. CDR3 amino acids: CASSPELQETQYF. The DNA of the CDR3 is TGTGCCAGCTCGCCAGAGCTCCAAGAGACCCAGTACTTC. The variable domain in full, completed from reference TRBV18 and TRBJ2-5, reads NAGVMQNPRHLVRRRGQEARLRCSPMKGHSHVYWYRQLPEEGLKFMVYLQKENIIDESGMPKERFSAEFPKEGPSILRIQQVVRGDSAAYFCASSPELQETQYFGPGTRLLVL.

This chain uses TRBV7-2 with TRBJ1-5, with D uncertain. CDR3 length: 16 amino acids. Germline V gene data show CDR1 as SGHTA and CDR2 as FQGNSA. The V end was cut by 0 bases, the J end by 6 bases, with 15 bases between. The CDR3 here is CASSLADWGGGQPQHF. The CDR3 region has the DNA TGTGCCAGCAGCTTAGCGGATTGGGGTGGAGGTCAGCCCCAGCATTTT.

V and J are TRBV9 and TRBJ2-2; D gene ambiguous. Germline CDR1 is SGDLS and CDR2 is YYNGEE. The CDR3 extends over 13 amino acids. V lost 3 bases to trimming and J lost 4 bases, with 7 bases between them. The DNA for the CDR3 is TGTGCCAGCAGCGCGACGGTCACCGGGGAGCTGTTTTTT. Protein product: CASSATVTGELFF.

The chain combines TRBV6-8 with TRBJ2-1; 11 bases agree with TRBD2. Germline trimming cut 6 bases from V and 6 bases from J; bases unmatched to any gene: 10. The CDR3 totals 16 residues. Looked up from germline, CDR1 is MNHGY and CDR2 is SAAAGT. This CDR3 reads CASSLPPGLAVNEQFF. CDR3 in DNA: TGTGCCAGCAGCCTGCCTCCGGGACTAGCGGTCAATGAGCAGTTCTTC.

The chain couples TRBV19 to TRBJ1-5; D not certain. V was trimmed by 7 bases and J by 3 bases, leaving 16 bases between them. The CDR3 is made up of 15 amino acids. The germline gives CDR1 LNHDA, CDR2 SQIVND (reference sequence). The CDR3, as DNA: TGTGCCAGTAATCGACCGAGCGATAACAATCAGCCCCAGCATTTT. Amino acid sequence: CASNRPSDNNQPQHF. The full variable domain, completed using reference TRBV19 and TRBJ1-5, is DGGITQSPKYLFRKEGQNVTLSCEQNLNHDAMYWYRQDPGQGLRLIYYSQIVNDFQKGDIAEGYSVSREKKESFPLTVTSAQKNPTAFYLCASNRPSDNNQPQHFGDGTRLSIL.

The DNA for the CDR3 is TGTGCCAGACATTCAGGGAACTCTGGGGCCAACGTCCTGACTTTC. This codes for CARHSGNSGANVLTF. The rearrangement links TRBV30 to TRBJ2-6, with a possible D match to TRBD1 (5 bases). The CDR3 has 15 residues. The germline CDR1 and CDR2 sequences are GTSNPN and SVGIG (reference sequence). Trimming took 8 bases from V and 0 from J, leaving 14 bases between them.

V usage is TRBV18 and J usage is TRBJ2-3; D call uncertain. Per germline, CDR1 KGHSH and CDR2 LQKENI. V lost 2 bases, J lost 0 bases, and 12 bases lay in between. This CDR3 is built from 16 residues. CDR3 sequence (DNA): TGTGCCAGCTCACCAAAATCACGGTCTAGCACAGATACGCAGTATTTT. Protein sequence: CASSPKSRSSTDTQYF.

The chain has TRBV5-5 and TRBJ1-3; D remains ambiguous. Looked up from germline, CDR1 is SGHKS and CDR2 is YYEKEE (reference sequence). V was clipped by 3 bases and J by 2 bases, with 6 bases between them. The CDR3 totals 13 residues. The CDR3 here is CASSWTPGNTIYF. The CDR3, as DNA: TGTGCCAGCAGCTGGACTCCTGGAAACACCATATATTTT.

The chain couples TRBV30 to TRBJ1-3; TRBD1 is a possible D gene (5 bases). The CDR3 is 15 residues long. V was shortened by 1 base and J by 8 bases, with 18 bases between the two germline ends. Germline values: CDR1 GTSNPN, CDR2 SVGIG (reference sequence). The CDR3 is CAWSGGGTARDTIYF. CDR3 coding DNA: TGTGCCTGGAGTGGGGGCGGGACGGCTCGTGACACCATATATTTT. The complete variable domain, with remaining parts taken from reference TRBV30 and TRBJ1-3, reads SQTIHQWPATLVQPVGSPLSLECTVEGTSNPNLYWYRQAAGRGLQLLFYSVGIGQISSEVPQNLSASRPQDRQFILSSKKLLLSDSGFYLCAWSGGGTARDTIYFGEGSWLTVV.

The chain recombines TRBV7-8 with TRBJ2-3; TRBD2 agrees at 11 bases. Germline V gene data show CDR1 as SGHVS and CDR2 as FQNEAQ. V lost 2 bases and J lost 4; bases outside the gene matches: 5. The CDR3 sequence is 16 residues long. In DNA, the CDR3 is TGTGCCAGCAGCTTACTAGCGGGAGGAGATGCAGATACGCAGTATTTT. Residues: CASSLLAGGDADTQYF.

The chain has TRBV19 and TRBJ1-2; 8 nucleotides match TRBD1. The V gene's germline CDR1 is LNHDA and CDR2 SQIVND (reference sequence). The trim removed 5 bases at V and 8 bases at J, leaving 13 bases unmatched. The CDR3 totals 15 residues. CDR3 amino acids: CASSAASQGAWGYTF. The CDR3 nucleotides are TGTGCCAGTAGTGCCGCATCTCAGGGGGCGTGGGGCTACACCTTC.

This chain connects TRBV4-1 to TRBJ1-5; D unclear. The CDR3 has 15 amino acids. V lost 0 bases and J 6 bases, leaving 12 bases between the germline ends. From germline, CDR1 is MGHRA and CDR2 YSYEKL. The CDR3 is CASSQDLSGGQPQHF. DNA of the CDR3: TGCGCCAGCAGCCAAGATCTGTCAGGCGGTCAGCCCCAGCATTTT.

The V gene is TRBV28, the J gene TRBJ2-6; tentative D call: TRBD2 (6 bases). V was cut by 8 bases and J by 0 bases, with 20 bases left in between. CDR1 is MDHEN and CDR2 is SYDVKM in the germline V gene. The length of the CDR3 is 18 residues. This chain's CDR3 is CASRAPGLQPSGANVLTF. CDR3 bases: TGTGCCAGCCGAGCTCCGGGACTCCAACCCTCTGGGGCCAACGTCCTGACTTTC.

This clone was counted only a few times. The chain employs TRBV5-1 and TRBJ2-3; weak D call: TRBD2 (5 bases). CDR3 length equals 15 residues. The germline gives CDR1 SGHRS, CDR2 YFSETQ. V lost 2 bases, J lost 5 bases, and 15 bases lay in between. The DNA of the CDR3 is TGCGCCAGCAGCTTCCAGCGAACCGCGGGAGATACGCAGTATTTT. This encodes CASSFQRTAGDTQYF.

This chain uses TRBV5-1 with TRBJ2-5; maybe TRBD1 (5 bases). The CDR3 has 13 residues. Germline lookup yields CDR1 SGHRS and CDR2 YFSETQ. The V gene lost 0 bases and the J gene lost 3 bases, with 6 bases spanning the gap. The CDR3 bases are TGCGCCAGCAGCTTGGGGGGCGAAGAGACCCAGTACTTC. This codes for CASSLGGEETQYF.

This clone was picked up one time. CDR3 sequence: CAAGRDTGELFF. The CDR3 DNA reads TGTGCTGCGGGTCGGGACACCGGGGAGCTGTTTTTT. The V gene is TRBV12-5, the J gene TRBJ2-2; D is perhaps TRBD2 (5 bases). V was shortened by 11 bases and J by 3 bases, with 10 bases between the two germline ends. The CDR3 is 12 residues long. CDR1 is LGHNT and CDR2 is FRNRAP in the germline V gene.

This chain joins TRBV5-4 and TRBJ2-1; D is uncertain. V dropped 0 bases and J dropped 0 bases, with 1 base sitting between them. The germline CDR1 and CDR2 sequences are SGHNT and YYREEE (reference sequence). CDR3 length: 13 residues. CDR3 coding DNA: TGTGCCAGCAGCTTGGCCTCCTACAATGAGCAGTTCTTC. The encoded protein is CASSLASYNEQFF. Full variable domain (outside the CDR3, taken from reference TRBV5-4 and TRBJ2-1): ETGVTQSPTHLIKTRGQQVTLRCSSQSGHNTVSWYQQALGQGPQFIFQYYREEENGRGNFPPRFSGLQFPNYSSELNVNALELDDSALYLCASSLASYNEQFFGPGTRLTVL.

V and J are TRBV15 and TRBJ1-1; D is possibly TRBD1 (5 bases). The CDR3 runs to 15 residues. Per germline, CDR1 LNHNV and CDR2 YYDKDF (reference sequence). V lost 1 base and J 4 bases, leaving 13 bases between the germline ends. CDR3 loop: CATSRAPGGGTEAFF. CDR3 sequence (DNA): TGTGCCACCAGCAGAGCCCCCGGGGGGGGCACTGAAGCTTTCTTT. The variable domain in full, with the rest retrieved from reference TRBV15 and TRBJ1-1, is DAMVIQNPRYQVTQFGKPVTLSCSQTLNHNVMYWYQQKSSQAPKLLFHYYDKDFNNEADTPDNFQSRRPNTSFCFLDIRSPGLGDTAMYLCATSRAPGGGTEAFFGQGTRLTVV.

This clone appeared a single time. CDR3 nucleotide sequence: TGTGCCAGCAGGGGCGCCGGGACAGCGGTTTACGAGCAGTACTTC. Translation: CASRGAGTAVYEQYF. The V call is TRBV6-1, the J call TRBJ2-7; 7 positions match TRBD1. V shed 6 bases, J shed 4 bases, and the junction held 12 bases outside the gene matches. CDR1 and CDR2 from the germline V gene are MNHNS and SASEGT. The CDR3 has 15 amino acids.

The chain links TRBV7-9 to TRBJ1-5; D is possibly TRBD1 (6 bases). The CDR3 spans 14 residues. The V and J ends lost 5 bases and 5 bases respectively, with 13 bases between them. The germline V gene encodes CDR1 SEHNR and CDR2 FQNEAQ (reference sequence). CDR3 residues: CASSDYRDDQPQHF. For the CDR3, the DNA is TGTGCCAGCAGCGACTACAGGGACGATCAGCCCCAGCATTTT.

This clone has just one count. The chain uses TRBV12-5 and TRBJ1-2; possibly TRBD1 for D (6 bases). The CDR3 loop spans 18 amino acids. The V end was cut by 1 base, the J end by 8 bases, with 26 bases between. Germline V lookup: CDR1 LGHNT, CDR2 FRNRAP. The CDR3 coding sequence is TGTGCTAGTGGTTTGGCGCTGAAGGACAGACCCTACCCCCCCGGCTACACCTTC. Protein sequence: CASGLALKDRPYPPGYTF.

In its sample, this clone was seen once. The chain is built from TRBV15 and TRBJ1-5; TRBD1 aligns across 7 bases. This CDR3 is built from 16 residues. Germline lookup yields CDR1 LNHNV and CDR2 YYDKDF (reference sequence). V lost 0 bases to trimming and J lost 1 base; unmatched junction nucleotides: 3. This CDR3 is CATSRDPRGSNQPQHF. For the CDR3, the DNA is TGTGCCACCAGCAGAGATCCCAGGGGGAGCAATCAGCCCCAGCATTTT.

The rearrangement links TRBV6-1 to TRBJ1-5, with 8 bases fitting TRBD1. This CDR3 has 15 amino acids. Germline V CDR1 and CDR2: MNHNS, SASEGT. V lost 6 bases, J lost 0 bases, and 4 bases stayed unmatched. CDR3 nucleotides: TGTGCCAGCAGCCGGGACAGGCATAGCAATCAGCCCCAGCATTTT. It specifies CASSRDRHSNQPQHF.

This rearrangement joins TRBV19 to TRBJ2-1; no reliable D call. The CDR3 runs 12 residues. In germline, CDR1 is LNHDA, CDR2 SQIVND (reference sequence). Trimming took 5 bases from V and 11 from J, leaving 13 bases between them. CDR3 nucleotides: TGTGCCAGTAGTCCCCCCGACCGGCAGCAGTTCTTC. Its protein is CASSPPDRQQFF. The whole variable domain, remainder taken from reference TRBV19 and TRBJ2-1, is DGGITQSPKYLFRKEGQNVTLSCEQNLNHDAMYWYRQDPGQGLRLIYYSQIVNDFQKGDIAEGYSVSREKKESFPLTVTSAQKNPTAFYLCASSPPDRQQFFGPGTRLTVL.